This T cell receptor beta chain was sequenced for a study of shared clonotypes between healthy human individuals. Study results and caveats: The low donor count limited represented genetic and exposure-history diversity. Sequencing depth was expected to affect clonotype sharing among donors.

Naive CD8 isolation took CD45RO-negative cells positively selected for CCR7 and excluded terminally differentiated effector memory CD45RA+ cells. Replicate sorted-subset PCRs were loaded with 150 to 250 ng DNA, approximately 31,000 T cell genomes. Here immunoSEQ multiplex PCR was the method, and the copy in TCRdb shows in-frame clones only, minus some. The table shows millions of clones, with just under 95% occurring only once. In regard to this clone: The antigen remains unidentified.

From germline, CDR1 is SGHAT and CDR2 FQNNGV. This CDR3 contains 13 residues. The V gene lost 2 bases and the J gene lost 6 bases, with 11 bases spanning the gap. The chain uses TRBV11-2 and TRBJ2-7; D perhaps matches TRBD1 (5 bases). Material for sequencing was naive CD8+ T cells sorted from blood. The TCR was taken from a young man in good health. DNA of the CDR3: TGTGCCAGCAGCTTACCAGCCAGGGCCGAGCAGTACTTC. It specifies CASSLPARAEQYF.